The source of this T cell receptor beta chain is a study of tumor-infiltrating lymphocytes in primary liver carcinoma (dated by TCRdb to the late 2010s). General notes on the study: Of the five patients, three men and two women aged 30 to 69 years, four had hepatocellular carcinoma and one had combined HCC and intrahepatic cholangiocarcinoma. The tumors of the five patients were staged as T1-T3 N0M0, with maximum diameters ranging from about 4.2 to 10 cm. Roughly 3.5 to 7.5 million productive TCRbeta reads were obtained per sample, and no significant difference in read depth was found between tissue types. TCRbeta repertoire sequencing, expression microarrays and whole-exome sequencing were combined in the study across five regions of each liver tumor, with adjacent normal tissue and blood also included. A total of around 35 specimens from 5 patients, comprising 25 or so tumor regions, 5 adjacent noncancerous liver tissues and 5 peripheral blood samples, were covered by TCRbeta repertoire sequencing. To link TCRbeta repertoire diversity to the local molecular phenotype, the 20 to 30 tumor region samples were profiled with Agilent mRNA microarrays. Technical replicate repertoires showed high reproducibility, with mean shared-clone rates about 0.88 and correlation coefficients above 0.98. Broader findings and caveats from the paper: Consistent with antigen-driven expansion, pairs of tumor regions showed higher repertoire overlap (mean roughly 36%) than either tumor-adjacent pairs (around 17%) or tumor-blood pairs (roughly 14%). Just about 7.5-24% of top clones turned up in all five regions of a tumor, which suggests spatial heterogeneity among tumor-infiltrating T cells. With just a handful of patients in the study, the authors point out that the findings should be validated in a larger study. Since the samples were bulk and unsorted, there was no way to compare CD4+ and CD8+ T cell repertoires. A significantly larger repertoire fraction was made up by the top 250 clones in tumors than in blood (p = 0.039). Only the TCR beta chain was sequenced, which likely underestimates true repertoire diversity because unpaired alpha chains were not captured.

Starting from approximately 500 ng total RNA, TCRbeta-specific cDNA was produced by reverse transcription with a constant-region primer and ProtoScript II reverse transcriptase. The TCRbeta libraries were prepared through three rounds of nested multiplex PCR following a slightly modified ARM-PCR procedure. Each of the first two PCR rounds ran for roughly 9 cycles using multiplex TRBV1-TRBV30 forward primers together with a Cbeta reverse primer. Sample barcodes and Illumina adapters were added in a final 25-cycle PCR using Deep VentR polymerase. Before sequencing, amplicons of 200-500 bp were purified from gel using a QIAquick gel extraction kit. An Illumina HiSeq 2500 was used to sequence the TCRbeta amplicons with 250-bp paired-end reads. The original methods were these. Trimmomatic v0.33 was used to quality-trim the reads, and FLASH v1.2.11 was used to merge paired reads so that full CDR3 sequences could be recovered. V, D and J germline segments were assigned to the rearranged TCRbeta sequences using MiGEC v1.2.1b. Clonotype statistics, along with Shannon-Wiener diversity indices, were calculated using VDJtools v1.0.0. To cut down on sampling bias, every analysis after diversity analysis relied on just the 250 most abundant clonotypes from each sample. TCRdb passed the public sequencing reads through fastp at Q25 and MiXCR, retaining productive beta sequences. Duplicate CDR3 protein sequences are folded into a single record with the most common DNA and genes. These V and J calls derive from TCRdb rather than the authors' analysis. The table for this sample lists about 66,000 distinct CDR3 sequences; about two thirds of them were counted only once. Of the sample, about 40% falls within the top ten clones.

Without any cell sorting, total RNA and DNA were extracted together from approximately 20-30 mg of bulk tissue using the AllPrep DNA/RNA mini kit. Surgical resection was performed in China between 2015 and March 2016 on 5 or 6 patients with histopathologically diagnosed primary liver carcinoma. Chronic HBV infection was present in the patients, and the patients were treatment-naive at sampling. Five spatially separated regions were sampled per tumor: superior, inferior, left-lateral and right-lateral poles, plus the tumor centre. Histological examination found more than 90% viable tumor cells in every tumor sample. Each fresh piece of tumor and adjacent tissue was cut in two, with one half stored in RNAlater at -80 degrees C and the other half sent for histology. From cysteine to phenylalanine, the CDR3 is 14 amino acids long. Only the CDR3 DNA stays, 42 bases, in frame from base 1. Compared with germline, V lacks 6 bases and J lacks 5 bases; bases without a gene match: 9. CDR1 is given as SGHAT and CDR2 as FQDESV, both from the germline V gene (reference sequence).

Remarks on this clonotype: It lacks a known antigen. No base-level quality is on record; no much larger clone is a single base apart.

This sequence originates from a middle-aged man with primary liver carcinoma and hepatitis B virus infection. The rearrangement combines TRBV11-1 with TRBJ2-5, with 7 junctional bases fitting TRBD1. Sequencing was carried out using liver tumor tissue from sampling region 4. This sample's cell subset or site label indicates: tumor region T4, right-lateral pole. The nucleotides read TGTGCCAGCAGTGGACAGGTAGAGACGGAGACCCAGTACTTC. This yields the protein CASSGQVETETQYF. Extended through the reference TRBV11-1 and TRBJ2-5 proteins, this CDR3 yields the full variable domain: EAEVAQSPRYKITEKSQAVAFWCDPISGHATLYWYRQILGQGPELLVQFQDESVVDDSQLPKDRFSAERLKGVDSTLKIQPAELGDSAMYLCASSGQVETETQYFGPGTRLLVL.